These T cell receptor beta chains were read from a single sample in a study of CD8 T cells in Susac syndrome. TCRdb called the immunoSEQ multiplex PCR reads again in MiXCR, with one record for every CDR3 protein. The sample consists of more than 80,000 distinct CDR3 sequences, approximately 93% of them appearing once. Input material: CD8+ T cells from PBMCs. These receptors came from a human donor with Susac syndrome. CDR3s include the opening cysteine and the closing phenylalanine or tryptophan. Fields, in order: clone size, V gene, D gene, J gene, CDR3 protein, CDR3 DNA. A D gene is named only where the DNA matches it firmly. The size field is filled for only some rows; it gives once, few, many or a size class.

abundance: .; v_gene: TRBV9; d_gene: TRBD1; j_gene: TRBJ1-1; CDR3aa: CASSEPGTGGRTEAFF; CDR3nt: TGTGCCAGCAGCGAGCCTGGGACAGGGGGCAGGACTGAAGCTTTCTTT
abundance: .; v_gene: TRBV5-5; d_gene: .; j_gene: TRBJ1-4; CDR3aa: CASSLGKLFF; CDR3nt: TGTGCCAGCAGCTTAGGAAAACTGTTTTTT
abundance: once; v_gene: TRBV7-9; d_gene: .; j_gene: TRBJ2-7; CDR3aa: CASSLHVLVDDEQYF; CDR3nt: TGTGCCAGCAGCTTACACGTCCTCGTAGATGACGAGCAGTACTTC
abundance: .; v_gene: TRBV5-1; d_gene: TRBD1; j_gene: TRBJ2-3; CDR3aa: CASSLGQGVDTQYF; CDR3nt: TGCGCCAGCAGCTTAGGACAGGGAGTAGATACGCAGTATTTT
abundance: few; v_gene: TRBV27; d_gene: TRBD1; j_gene: TRBJ2-7; CDR3aa: CASSPSGGPYEQYF; CDR3nt: TGTGCCAGCAGTCCCTCAGGGGGCCCCTACGAGCAGTACTTC
abundance: .; v_gene: TRBV27; d_gene: .; j_gene: TRBJ2-7; CDR3aa: CASSPSSGGITYEQYF; CDR3nt: TGTGCCAGCAGTCCCTCCTCTGGGGGAATCACCTACGAGCAGTACTTC
abundance: .; v_gene: TRBV25-1; d_gene: .; j_gene: TRBJ1-2; CDR3aa: CASSERRSNYGYTF; CDR3nt: TGTGCCAGCAGTGAACGCCGGTCGAACTATGGCTACACCTTC
abundance: .; v_gene: TRBV27; d_gene: .; j_gene: TRBJ1-1; CDR3aa: CASSPLQGWTEAFF; CDR3nt: TGTGCCAGCAGTCCACTACAGGGATGGACTGAAGCTTTCTTT
abundance: .; v_gene: TRBV15; d_gene: TRBD1; j_gene: TRBJ1-3; CDR3aa: CATSSDRVSGNTIYF; CDR3nt: TGTGCCACCAGCAGCGACAGGGTCTCTGGAAACACCATATATTTT
abundance: .; v_gene: TRBV20-1; d_gene: .; j_gene: TRBJ2-3; CDR3aa: CSARDPGPRRADTQYF; CDR3nt: TGCAGTGCTAGAGACCCGGGGCCAAGAAGGGCAGATACGCAGTATTTT
abundance: once; v_gene: TRBV7-3; d_gene: .; j_gene: TRBJ2-7; CDR3aa: CASSLSPGVAYEQYF; CDR3nt: TGTGCCAGCAGCTTAAGCCCAGGGGTGGCCTACGAGCAGTACTTC
abundance: .; v_gene: TRBV3-1; d_gene: .; j_gene: TRBJ1-1; CDR3aa: CASSQRPVIGKRERTEAFF; CDR3nt: TGTGCCAGCAGCCAACGGCCGGTTATTGGGAAGAGAGAGAGGACTGAAGCTTTCTTT
abundance: .; v_gene: TRBV29-1; d_gene: .; j_gene: TRBJ2-7; CDR3aa: CSVERGQGVAYEQYF; CDR3nt: TGCAGCGTTGAAAGGGGCCAGGGAGTCGCCTACGAGCAGTACTTC
abundance: .; v_gene: TRBV27; d_gene: .; j_gene: TRBJ2-7; CDR3aa: CASSLRTDSYEQYF; CDR3nt: TGTGCCAGCAGTTTACGGACGGACTCCTACGAGCAGTACTTC
abundance: .; v_gene: TRBV7-6; d_gene: TRBD2; j_gene: TRBJ2-1; CDR3aa: CASSYSGGDYNEQFF; CDR3nt: TGTGCCAGCAGTTATAGCGGGGGGGACTACAATGAGCAGTTCTTC
abundance: once; v_gene: TRBV11-2; d_gene: TRBD2; j_gene: TRBJ2-1; CDR3aa: CASRRLAGYNEQFF; CDR3nt: TGTGCCAGCAGACGACTAGCGGGGTACAATGAGCAGTTCTTC
abundance: .; v_gene: TRBV5-1; d_gene: .; j_gene: TRBJ2-1; CDR3aa: CASSLDSLNEQFF; CDR3nt: TGCGCCAGCAGCTTGGACTCCCTTAATGAGCAGTTCTTC
abundance: .; v_gene: TRBV19; d_gene: .; j_gene: TRBJ1-1; CDR3aa: CATGVGETEAFF; CDR3nt: TGTGCCACCGGAGTCGGGGAGACTGAAGCTTTCTTT
abundance: .; v_gene: TRBV27; d_gene: .; j_gene: TRBJ1-5; CDR3aa: CASSNVGGSNQPQHF; CDR3nt: TGTGCCAGCAGCAACGTCGGGGGGAGCAATCAGCCCCAGCATTTT
abundance: .; v_gene: TRBV7-9; d_gene: .; j_gene: TRBJ1-1; CDR3aa: CASSLGFPEAFF; CDR3nt: TGTGCCAGCAGCTTAGGCTTCCCAGAAGCTTTCTTT
abundance: once; v_gene: TRBV9; d_gene: .; j_gene: TRBJ2-1; CDR3aa: CASSGFSLSGVHYNEQFF; CDR3nt: TGTGCCAGCAGCGGATTCTCCCTATCGGGGGTCCACTACAATGAGCAGTTCTTC
abundance: once; v_gene: TRBV29-1; d_gene: TRBD1; j_gene: TRBJ1-2; CDR3aa: CSVADAGQGYQGYTF; CDR3nt: TGCAGCGTCGCTGACGCGGGACAGGGGTACCAAGGCTACACCTTC
abundance: .; v_gene: TRBV9; d_gene: TRBD2; j_gene: TRBJ2-1; CDR3aa: CASSVDGGGTEQFF; CDR3nt: TGTGCCAGCAGCGTAGACGGCGGGGGGACTGAGCAGTTCTTC
abundance: .; v_gene: TRBV20-1; d_gene: TRBD2; j_gene: TRBJ2-1; CDR3aa: CSGGGSTFGEQFF; CDR3nt: TGCAGTGGCGGGGGGTCGACTTTCGGTGAGCAGTTCTTC
abundance: .; v_gene: TRBV5-6; d_gene: TRBD2; j_gene: TRBJ2-1; CDR3aa: CASSPKAGGEVDEQFF; CDR3nt: TGTGCCAGCAGCCCTAAAGCCGGGGGGGAGGTAGATGAGCAGTTCTTC
abundance: .; v_gene: TRBV15; d_gene: .; j_gene: TRBJ2-2; CDR3aa: CATAQIQGNTGELFF; CDR3nt: TGTGCCACCGCACAAATACAGGGGAACACCGGGGAGCTGTTTTTT
abundance: .; v_gene: TRBV7-9; d_gene: .; j_gene: TRBJ1-6; CDR3aa: CASSPEPLHF; CDR3nt: TGTGCCAGCAGCCCGGAACCCCTCCACTTT
abundance: .; v_gene: TRBV24-1; d_gene: TRBD1; j_gene: TRBJ1-2; CDR3aa: CATSDWTGQGYTF; CDR3nt: TGTGCCACCAGTGATTGGACAGGGCAGGGCTACACCTTC
abundance: .; v_gene: TRBV12-3/TRBV12-4; d_gene: TRBD1; j_gene: TRBJ2-7; CDR3aa: CASSLGRGDRGPPAYEQYF; CDR3nt: TGTGCCAGCAGTTTAGGAAGGGGTGACAGGGGCCCTCCCGCCTACGAGCAGTACTTC